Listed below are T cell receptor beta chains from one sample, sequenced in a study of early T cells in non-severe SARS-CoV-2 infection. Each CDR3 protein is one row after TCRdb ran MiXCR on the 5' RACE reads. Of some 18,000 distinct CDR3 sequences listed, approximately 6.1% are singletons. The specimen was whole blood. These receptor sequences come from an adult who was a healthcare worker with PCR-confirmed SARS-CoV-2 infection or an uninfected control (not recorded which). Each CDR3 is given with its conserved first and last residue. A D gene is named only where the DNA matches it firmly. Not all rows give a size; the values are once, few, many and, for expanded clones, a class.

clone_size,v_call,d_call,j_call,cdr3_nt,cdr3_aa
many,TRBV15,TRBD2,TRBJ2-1,TGTGCCACCAGCAGAGATTGGGAGGGACTAGCCGCCCCCAATGAGCAGTTCTTC,CATSRDWEGLAAPNEQFF
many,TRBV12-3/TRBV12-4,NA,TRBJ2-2,TGTGCCACTCTCTTAGGGAACACCGGGGAGCTGTTTTTT,CATLLGNTGELFF
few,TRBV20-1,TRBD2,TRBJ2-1,TGCAGTGCTAATAAGCGGGAGGTTTACAATGAGCAGTTCTTC,CSANKREVYNEQFF
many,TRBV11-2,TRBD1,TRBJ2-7,TGTGCCAGCAGCGAAACAGGGGGCTACGAGCAGTACTTC,CASSETGGYEQYF
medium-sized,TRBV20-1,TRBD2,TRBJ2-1,TGCAGTGCTAAAGGACTAGCGGACTACAATGAGCAGTTCTTC,CSAKGLADYNEQFF
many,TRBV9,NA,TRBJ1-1,TGTGCCAGCAGCGTAGGTGGGCAGAACACTGAAGCTTTCTTT,CASSVGGQNTEAFF
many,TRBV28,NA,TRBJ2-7,TGTGCCAGCAGTTTAACAGAATTCTACGAGCAGTACTTC,CASSLTEFYEQYF
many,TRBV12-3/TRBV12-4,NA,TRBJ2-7,TGTGCCAGCAGTTTAGCGGGGGTCACCTACGAGCAGTACTTC,CASSLAGVTYEQYF
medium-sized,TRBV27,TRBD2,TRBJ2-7,TGTGCCAGCAGTTTGGCTAGCGGGAGTACCTACGAGCAGTACTTC,CASSLASGSTYEQYF
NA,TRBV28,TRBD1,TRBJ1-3,TGTGCCAGCAGTTTGGGGACAGGGAAAGGAAACACCATATATTTT,CASSLGTGKGNTIYF
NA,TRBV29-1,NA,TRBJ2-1,TGCAGCGCCGCGGCGGGGGCCAATGAGCAGTTCTTC,CSAAAGANEQFF
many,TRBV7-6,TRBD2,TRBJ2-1,TGTGCCAGCAGCTTAGTGGCGGGAGTAGGCAATGAGCAGTTCTTC,CASSLVAGVGNEQFF
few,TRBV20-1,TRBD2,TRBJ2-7,TGCAGTGCTAGAGATCTCTCGCAAAGCGGGAGCTCCTACGAGCAGTACTTC,CSARDLSQSGSSYEQYF
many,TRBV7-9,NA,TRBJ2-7,TGTGCCAGCAGCCCGAAGTATGAGCAGTACTTC,CASSPKYEQYF
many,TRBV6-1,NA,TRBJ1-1,TGTGCCAGCTGTAAAAACACTGAAGCTTTCTTT,CASCKNTEAFF
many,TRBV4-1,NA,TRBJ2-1,TGCGCCAGCAGCTTAGCGGGACAGTCTTACAATGAGCAGTTCTTC,CASSLAGQSYNEQFF
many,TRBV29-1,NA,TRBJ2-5,TGCAGCACCAGGAGGGGGGACGGCCCTCAAGAGACCCAGTACTTC,CSTRRGDGPQETQYF
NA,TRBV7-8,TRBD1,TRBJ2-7,TGTGCCAGCAGCTACGACAGGGGTGGGTACGAGCAGTACTTC,CASSYDRGGYEQYF
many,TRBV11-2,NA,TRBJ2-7,TGTGCCAGCAGCTTAGGGGGGAACCCCTCCTTC,CASSLGGNPSF
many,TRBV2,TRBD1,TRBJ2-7,TGTGCCAGGGAATGGACAGGGGCGGAGCAGTACTTC,CAREWTGAEQYF
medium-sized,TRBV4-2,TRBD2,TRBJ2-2,TGTGCCAGCAGCTCGAGCGGGAGTGTCACCGGGGAGCTGTTTTTT,CASSSSGSVTGELFF
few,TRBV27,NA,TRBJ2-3,TGTGCCAGCAGTCCTGACGCAGATACGCAGTATTTT,CASSPDADTQYF
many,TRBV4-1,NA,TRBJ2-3,TGCGCCAGCAGCCAAGATCGGGGACGTAGCACAGATACGCAGTATTTT,CASSQDRGRSTDTQYF
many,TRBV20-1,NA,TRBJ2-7,TGCAGTGGTTTGAGTTCCTACGAGCAGTACTTC,CSGLSSYEQYF
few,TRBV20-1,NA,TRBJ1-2,TGCAGTGCTAGAGATCAAATCTATGGCTACACCTTC,CSARDQIYGYTF
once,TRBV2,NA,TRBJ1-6,TGTGCCAGCAGTGAACATATGCAGGCGGTGAACTATAATTCACCCCTCCATTTT,CASSEHMQAVNYNSPLHF